These T cell receptor beta chains were read from a single sample in a study of cytomegalovirus exposure and HLA in healthy donors. Data came from immunoSEQ multiplex PCR; TCRdb stores just in-frame clones and leaves some out. This sample yields some 110,000 clones, of which roughly 88% are seen a single time; 1.5% to 2% belongs to the top ten. Specimen: PBMCs. Receptors were obtained from a man in his late teens or twenties in good health and CMV-seronegative. CDR3s include the opening cysteine and the closing phenylalanine or tryptophan. The order of the fields is J gene, V gene, D gene, clone size, CDR3 protein, CDR3 DNA. A D gene is named only where the DNA matches it firmly. Part of the rows lack a size; the others show once, few, many or a class for expanded clones.

J gene: TRBJ1-2; V gene: TRBV9; D gene: -; clone size: -; CDR3 protein: CASSVAPAEEGVRVDGYTF; CDR3 DNA: TGTGCCAGCAGCGTAGCCCCGGCCGAGGAAGGGGTTAGAGTCGATGGCTACACCTTC
J gene: TRBJ2-7; V gene: TRBV7-8; D gene: TRBD2; clone size: -; CDR3 protein: CASSSEGGTTYEQYF; CDR3 DNA: TGTGCCAGCAGCTCCGAGGGCGGGACTACTTACGAGCAGTACTTC
J gene: TRBJ2-7; V gene: TRBV5-1; D gene: -; clone size: -; CDR3 protein: CASSLVTGSAYEQYF; CDR3 DNA: TGCGCCAGCAGCTTGGTGACGGGTTCAGCTTACGAGCAGTACTTC
J gene: TRBJ2-2; V gene: TRBV9; D gene: TRBD1; clone size: once; CDR3 protein: CASSVGGQGSGELFF; CDR3 DNA: TGTGCCAGCAGCGTAGGAGGACAGGGTAGCGGGGAGCTGTTTTTT
J gene: TRBJ1-2; V gene: TRBV28; D gene: -; clone size: -; CDR3 protein: CASSFRPDSHYGYTF; CDR3 DNA: TGTGCCAGCAGTTTTCGTCCCGACTCCCACTATGGCTACACCTTC
J gene: TRBJ2-2; V gene: TRBV9; D gene: -; clone size: -; CDR3 protein: CASSVLLETTYTGELFF; CDR3 DNA: TGTGCCAGCAGCGTACTTCTAGAAACCACTTACACCGGGGAGCTGTTTTTT
J gene: TRBJ1-5; V gene: TRBV18; D gene: -; clone size: -; CDR3 protein: CASSPEENSNQPQHF; CDR3 DNA: TGTGCCAGCTCACCGGAGGAGAATAGCAATCAGCCCCAGCATTTT
J gene: TRBJ1-6; V gene: TRBV6-5; D gene: TRBD1; clone size: -; CDR3 protein: CASSTDRGGSPLHF; CDR3 DNA: TGTGCCAGCAGTACGGACAGGGGAGGGTCACCCCTCCACTTT
J gene: TRBJ1-2; V gene: TRBV5-6; D gene: TRBD1; clone size: -; CDR3 protein: CASSFTGGQGYTF; CDR3 DNA: TGTGCCAGCAGCTTTACAGGGGGCCAAGGCTACACCTTC
J gene: TRBJ2-7; V gene: TRBV6-5; D gene: -; clone size: -; CDR3 protein: CASSQSTEFYEQYF; CDR3 DNA: TGTGCCAGCAGTCAGTCGACAGAATTCTACGAGCAGTACTTC
J gene: TRBJ1-1; V gene: TRBV19; D gene: -; clone size: once; CDR3 protein: CASIDRLNTEAFF; CDR3 DNA: TGTGCCAGTATAGACAGGCTGAACACTGAAGCTTTCTTT
J gene: TRBJ2-3; V gene: TRBV6-5; D gene: -; clone size: -; CDR3 protein: CASSYLLGALPDTQYF; CDR3 DNA: TGTGCCAGCAGTTACCTCCTAGGGGCGCTGCCAGATACGCAGTATTTT
J gene: TRBJ2-1; V gene: TRBV2; D gene: TRBD1; clone size: -; CDR3 protein: CASSRQGPTGHEQFF; CDR3 DNA: TGTGCCAGCAGTAGACAGGGCCCCACTGGTCATGAGCAGTTCTTC
J gene: TRBJ1-1; V gene: TRBV27; D gene: TRBD1; clone size: -; CDR3 protein: CASNRDLGDRGDTEAFF; CDR3 DNA: TGTGCCAGCAATCGGGACCTTGGGGACAGGGGTGACACTGAAGCTTTCTTT
J gene: TRBJ1-5; V gene: TRBV10-2; D gene: -; clone size: -; CDR3 protein: CASSGGRGQPQHF; CDR3 DNA: TGCGCCAGCAGTGGGGGTCGGGGGCAGCCCCAGCATTTT
J gene: TRBJ2-7; V gene: TRBV5-1; D gene: -; clone size: -; CDR3 protein: CASSPDKYYEQYF; CDR3 DNA: TGCGCCAGCAGCCCGGACAAGTACTACGAGCAGTACTTC